This entry lists 3 T cell receptor beta chains sequenced from one sample in a study of cytomegalovirus exposure and HLA in healthy donors (dated by TCRdb to about 2017). The receptor library was made with the immunoSEQ multiplex PCR assay. For the multiplex PCR, a mixture combining 60 forward primers for TCR Vbeta segments and 13 reverse primers for TCR Jbeta segments was used. TCRdb provides this immuneACCESS table in a form limited to in-frame rearrangements. Some clones are lacking; in checked studies, under half of them reflect an unresolved V gene, and why the rest are absent is not known. This sample is represented by tens of thousands of clones; 60% to 85% of them were singletons. Together, the top ten hold almost 4.5% of the sample. The sample was PBMCs. These receptors originate from a man aged 35-49 years in good health and CMV-seronegative.

The chain couples TRBV29-1 to TRBJ1-4; TRBD1 is a possible D gene (5 bases). V was shortened by 4 bases and J by 2 bases, with 14 bases between the two germline ends. Per the germline V gene, CDR1 is SQVTM and CDR2 is ANQGSEA. The CDR3 totals 15 residues. This chain's CDR3 is CSVVTDGSTNEKLFF. The DNA for the CDR3 is TGCAGCGTTGTGACAGACGGATCGACTAATGAAAAACTGTTTTTT.

This clone was seen a single time. The V and J genes are TRBV19 and TRBJ1-1, with a tentative D call TRBD1 (5 bases). The CDR3 consists of 14 residues. Deletions cut 3 bases from V and 0 bases from J, with 8 bases between. Germline lookup yields CDR1 LNHDA and CDR2 SQIVND (reference sequence). This chain's CDR3 is CASSITGMNTEAFF. The CDR3 DNA sequence: TGTGCCAGTAGTATTACAGGTATGAACACTGAAGCTTTCTTT.

The chain has TRBV19 and TRBJ1-6, with 7 bases identical to TRBD1. V was pared by 5 bases and J by 10 bases, with 11 bases of the junction left unmatched. The CDR3 has 15 amino acids. CDR1 and CDR2 from the germline V gene are LNHDA and SQIVND (reference sequence). This CDR3 reads CASSPRQGVGSPLHF. CDR3 nucleotides: TGTGCCAGTAGTCCACGACAGGGTGTAGGCTCACCCCTCCACTTT.